Detailed here is one T cell receptor (beta chain). Its antigen is still unknown. Treg sorting used a CD4+CD25+CD127-/low gate. Germline V CDR1 and CDR2: SGHRS, YFSETQ. The CDR3 covers 16 residues. Trimming removed 0 bases from V and 7 bases from J; junction bases left unmatched: 7. Regarding the study as a whole: The TCR gene usage of tumor memory CD4+ T cells clustered together with blood and lymph node memory CD4+ cells and with lymph node naive CD4+ cells.

Semi-nested PCR with Nested Universal Primer A followed constant-region reverse priming of full-length variable regions. In TCRdb, the 5' RACE reads were re-called with MiXCR into one record per CDR3 protein. The sample shows over 40,000 distinct CDR3 sequences, around 20% of them seen only once. This sequence was found in a female donor with breast cancer. The sequencing input was Tregs sorted from blood. This chain connects TRBV5-1 to TRBJ2-1; 10 nucleotides line up with TRBD2. For the CDR3, the DNA is TGCGCCAGCAGCTTGGAGCTAGCGGGAGTGTTTAATGAGCAGTTCTTC. Protein: CASSLELAGVFNEQFF.